This TCR beta chain was documented in a study of T cell responses to AZD1222 COVID-19 vaccine. Generated by immunoSEQ multiplex PCR, the TCRdb table keeps only in-frame clones and is missing some. The sample lists 30,000 to 35,000 clones, 75% to 85% occurring once. In regard to this clone: No antigen is known for it.

The study's findings and limits: A rise in Spike-specific TCR breadth and depth followed two AZD1222 doses. Epitopes outside B.1.351 and B.1.1.7 mutated regions reportedly drew nearly half of spike TCRs. Regions 160-218 and 743-854 held dominance among vaccine-associated CD4 TCRs, which spanned spike.

Trimming shortened V by 0 bases and J by 4 bases, and 10 bases separated the two germline ends. Germline values: CDR1 ENHRY, CDR2 SYGVKD. This CDR3 is 15 amino acids long. This TCR came from an adult who received the AZD1222 COVID-19 vaccine. The sample was peripheral blood, taken 28 days after the second AZD1222 dose. The genes are TRBV10-3 and TRBJ1-5; D unresolved. CDR3 amino acids: CAISESTTRNQPQHF. The CDR3 nucleotides read TGTGCCATCAGTGAGTCGACCACTCGAAATCAGCCCCAGCATTTT.